This is a list of T cell receptor beta chains from one sample in a study of CD4 T cells in relation to SARS-CoV-2 and coronaviruses. These receptors are not linked to any known antigen. Sequencing used immunoSEQ multiplex PCR; TCRdb keeps in-frame clones, though not all of them. The profile shows tens of thousands of clones, roughly 80% of them singletons. Specimen: memory CD4+ T cells from PBMCs, cultured in vitro. These receptors all come from an adult with COVID-19. Each CDR3 is given with its conserved first and last residue. D genes are given only for firm matches. The size entry is marked missing in some rows and otherwise reads once, few, many or a size class.

d_call j_call v_call clone_size cdr3_aa
TRBD2 TRBJ2-1 TRBV4-2 NA CASSQEPGTSVRSSYNEQFF
TRBD2 TRBJ2-1 TRBV18 NA CASSPPGLAGGNEQFF
TRBD1 TRBJ2-6 TRBV24-1 NA CATSPSGQGDSGANVLTF
NA TRBJ2-1 TRBV12-3/TRBV12-4 NA CASSLDEREQFF
TRBD2 TRBJ2-2 TRBV30 few CAWSDRLAGDTGELFF
TRBD1 TRBJ1-1 TRBV6-2/TRBV6-3 NA CASSYRQGVRSEAFF
NA TRBJ1-5 TRBV6-1 NA CASSEWETGNQPQHF
NA TRBJ2-5 TRBV2 NA CASSSKGETQYF
TRBD1 TRBJ2-1 TRBV9 once CASSEGQGSYNEQFF
NA TRBJ1-1 TRBV5-1 NA CASSTDTGNTEAFF
NA TRBJ2-7 TRBV4-3 NA CASSQDQRSGDEQYF
NA TRBJ1-1 TRBV3-1/TRBV3-2 NA CASSQDSGRNTEAFF
TRBD2 TRBJ2-1 TRBV24-1 few CATSVGTSVRYNEQFF
NA TRBJ1-5 TRBV27 NA CASSNRPGRNQPQHF
NA TRBJ1-3 TRBV7-2 NA CASSLGGSGNTIYF
NA TRBJ2-5 TRBV20-1 NA CSASPLQETQYF
NA TRBJ1-3 TRBV28 NA CASSSVDGNTIYF
NA TRBJ1-3 TRBV5-1 NA CASSLVGALWNTIYF
TRBD2 TRBJ2-2 TRBV7-2 NA CASSLLGTSGSYSGELFF
TRBD1 TRBJ1-3 TRBV9 NA CASSVDPGQGRNTIYF
NA TRBJ1-1 TRBV6-5 NA CASRTGNTEAFF
NA TRBJ1-6 TRBV28 NA CASTTIPSSYSPLHF
NA TRBJ1-2 TRBV2 NA CASRGWAYGYTF
NA TRBJ1-2 TRBV11-1 NA CASSLRESGNYGYTF
TRBD2 TRBJ2-3 TRBV2 once CASSGRTSVTSTDTQYF
TRBD2 TRBJ2-7 TRBV7-2 NA CASSWGTSGIYEQYF
NA TRBJ2-6 TRBV7-9 NA CASSFTSGANVLTF
NA TRBJ1-5 TRBV20-1 NA CSASRGISNQPQHF
TRBD2 TRBJ2-7 TRBV10-3 few CAISESLAGTHEQYF
NA TRBJ1-3 TRBV9 NA CASSRALDSGNTIYF
TRBD2 TRBJ2-3 TRBV6-4 NA CASSDSTSGNIDTQYF
NA TRBJ1-1 TRBV10-3 few CAIGETGNTEAFF
NA TRBJ2-1 TRBV5-1 few CASSLGGGSNEQFF
TRBD2 TRBJ2-1 TRBV19 NA CASSKPGLADSYNEQFF
NA TRBJ2-7 TRBV5-6 NA CASSRWLGEQYF
TRBD2 TRBJ2-7 TRBV28 NA CASSLTPLAGGSYEQYF
TRBD1 TRBJ1-2 TRBV11-2 few CASSLDRASYGYTF
TRBD1 TRBJ2-1 TRBV5-4 few CASSVQGWNEQFF
NA TRBJ1-5 TRBV19 NA CASNVALGGQPQHF
NA TRBJ2-2 TRBV2 few CASSQRRGTGELFF
NA TRBJ2-6 TRBV4-2 NA CASSQDGTSGANVLTF